The next 2 T cell receptor beta chains were all read from a single sample in a study of blood T cell repertoires in COVID-19. The data were produced by immunoSEQ multiplex PCR, yet TCRdb's version contains in-frame clones alone and is incomplete. Among about 130,000 clones, roughly 80% were seen once, and the ten largest hold over 1.1%. The sample consisted of peripheral blood. Receptors originate from a man in his fifties or sixties with acute or convalescent COVID-19.

The chain has TRBV5-6 and TRBJ1-2; 7 nucleotides align to TRBD1. V trimming: 0 bases; J trimming: 5 bases; junction bases outside the gene matches: 4. CDR1 and CDR2 (germline): SGHDT, YYEEEE. The CDR3 has 14 amino acids. The CDR3 DNA is TGTGCCAGCAGCTTGGGCGACAGGGCATATGGCTACACCTTC. It translates to CASSLGDRAYGYTF.

The genes are TRBV18 and TRBJ1-4, with 7 bases aligning to TRBD1. V shed 4 bases, J shed 2 bases, and the junction held 1 base outside the gene matches. Per germline, CDR1 KGHSH and CDR2 LQKENI. The CDR3 sequence is 14 residues long. The CDR3 DNA follows: TGTGCCAGCTCACAGACAGGGACTAATGAAAAACTGTTTTTT. This translates into CASSQTGTNEKLFF.